This T cell receptor (beta chain) was captured by sequencing in a study of T cell responses to AZD1222 COVID-19 vaccine. The assay was immunoSEQ multiplex PCR, and TCRdb's table has in-frame clones only and misses some. The data hold some 170,000 clones, with approximately 95% observed a single time. Regarding this clone: The antigen is unknown.

Trimming took 5 bases from V and 7 from J, leaving 6 bases between them. The CDR3 contains 12 residues. Germline loops: CDR1 MNHEY, CDR2 SVGEGT. Overall study findings and caveats: White British donors predominated, females outnumbered males, and clonal diversity was possibly underestimated. Spike was spanned by vaccine-associated CD4 TCRs, which were dominant at 160-218 and 743-854.

The TCR comes from an adult who received the MenACWY meningococcal vaccine as a control. The V and J genes are TRBV6-2 or TRBV6-3 and TRBJ1-6; D ambiguous. Sequencing was performed on peripheral blood, taken 28 days after the second dose of the MenACWY control vaccine. CDR3 sequence: CASSRGNSPLHF. CDR3 in DNA: TGTGCCAGCAGTAGAGGGAATTCACCCCTCCACTTT.